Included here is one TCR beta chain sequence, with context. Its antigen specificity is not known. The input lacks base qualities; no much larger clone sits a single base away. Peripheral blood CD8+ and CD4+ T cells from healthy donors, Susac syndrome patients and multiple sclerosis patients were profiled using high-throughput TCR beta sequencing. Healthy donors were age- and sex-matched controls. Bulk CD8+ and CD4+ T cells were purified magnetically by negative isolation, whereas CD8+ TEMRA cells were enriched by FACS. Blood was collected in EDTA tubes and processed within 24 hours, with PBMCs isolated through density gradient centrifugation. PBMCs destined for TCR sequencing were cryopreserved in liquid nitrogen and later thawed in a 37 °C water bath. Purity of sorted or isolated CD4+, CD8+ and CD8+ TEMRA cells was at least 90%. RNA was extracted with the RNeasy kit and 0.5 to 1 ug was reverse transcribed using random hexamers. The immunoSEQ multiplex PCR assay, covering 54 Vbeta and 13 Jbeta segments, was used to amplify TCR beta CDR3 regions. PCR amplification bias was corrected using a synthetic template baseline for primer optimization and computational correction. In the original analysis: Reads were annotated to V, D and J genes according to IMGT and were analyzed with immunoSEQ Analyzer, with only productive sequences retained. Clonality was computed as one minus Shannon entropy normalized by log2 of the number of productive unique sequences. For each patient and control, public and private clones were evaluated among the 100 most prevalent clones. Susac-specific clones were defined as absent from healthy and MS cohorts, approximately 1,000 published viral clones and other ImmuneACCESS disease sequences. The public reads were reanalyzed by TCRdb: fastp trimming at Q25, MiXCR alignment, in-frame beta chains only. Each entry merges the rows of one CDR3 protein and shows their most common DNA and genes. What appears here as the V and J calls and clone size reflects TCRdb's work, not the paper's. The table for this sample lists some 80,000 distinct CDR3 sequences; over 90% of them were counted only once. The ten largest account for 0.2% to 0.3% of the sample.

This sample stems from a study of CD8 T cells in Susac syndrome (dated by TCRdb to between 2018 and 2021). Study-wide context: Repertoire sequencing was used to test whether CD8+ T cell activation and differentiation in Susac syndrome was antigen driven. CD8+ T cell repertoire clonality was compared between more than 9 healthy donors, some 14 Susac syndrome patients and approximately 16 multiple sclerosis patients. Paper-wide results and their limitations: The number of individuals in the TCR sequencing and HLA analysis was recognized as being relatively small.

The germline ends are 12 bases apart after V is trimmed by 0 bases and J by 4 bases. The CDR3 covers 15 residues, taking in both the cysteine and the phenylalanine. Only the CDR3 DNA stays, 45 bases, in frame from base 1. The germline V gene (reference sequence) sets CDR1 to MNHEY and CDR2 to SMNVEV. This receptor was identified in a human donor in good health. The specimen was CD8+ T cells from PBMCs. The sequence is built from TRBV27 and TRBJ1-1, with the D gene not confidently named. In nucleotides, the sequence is TGTGCCAGCAGTTTATCCCCCACCGCTGGCACTGAAGCTTTCTTT. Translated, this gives CASSLSPTAGTEAFF.